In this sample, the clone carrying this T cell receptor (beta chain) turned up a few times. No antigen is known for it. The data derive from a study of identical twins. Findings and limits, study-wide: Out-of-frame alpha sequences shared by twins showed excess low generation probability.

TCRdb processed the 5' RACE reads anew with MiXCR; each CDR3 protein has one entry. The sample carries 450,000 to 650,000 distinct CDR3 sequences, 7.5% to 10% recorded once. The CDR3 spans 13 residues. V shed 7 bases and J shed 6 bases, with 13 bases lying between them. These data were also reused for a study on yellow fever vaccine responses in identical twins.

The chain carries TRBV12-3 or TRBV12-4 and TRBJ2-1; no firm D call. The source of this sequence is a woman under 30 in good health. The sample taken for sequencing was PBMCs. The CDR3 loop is CASTPQFGNEQFF. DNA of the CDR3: TGTGCCAGCACCCCCCAGTTCGGCAATGAGCAGTTCTTC.